These 26 T cell receptor beta chains came from one sample sequenced in a study of spatial heterogeneity in lung cancer (dated by TCRdb to about 2019). Per the publication, the time point label means: sample taken at primary tumor resection. Library preparation employed 5' RACE. The run used a NextSeq 500. TCRdb ran its own pipeline on the public reads, namely fastp trimming at Q25 and MiXCR clone calling, and kept in-frame beta chains. Every entry covers one CDR3 protein and lists the most common genes and DNA from its rows. This sample has 25,000 or so distinct CDR3 sequences in its table, and about 4.4% of those were observed once. The biggest ten clones account for less than 5.5% of the sample. The sample here was PBMCs, taken at surgery. The receptors were gathered from a male donor with early-stage non-small cell lung cancer.

This clonotype qualifies as medium-sized. The chain links TRBV28 to TRBJ1-1, with D perhaps TRBD1 (6 bases). This CDR3 has 15 amino acids. Looked up from germline, CDR1 is MDHEN and CDR2 is SYDVKM. The V end was cut by 7 bases, the J end by 0 bases, with 15 bases between. The CDR3 DNA sequence: TGTGCCAGCAATCACAGGGTTGCGATGAACACTGAAGCTTTCTTT. Encoded protein: CASNHRVAMNTEAFF.

This clonotype has a count of ten or more. The chain employs TRBV4-3 and TRBJ2-1; 7 bases fit TRBD2. The CDR3 extends over 19 amino acids. The junction had 11 bases not matched to a gene; V was cut back by 0 bases and J by 0 bases. Germline V lookup: CDR1 LGHNA, CDR2 YSLEER. CDR3 sequence: CASSQDSVGGGSSYNEQFF. The CDR3, as DNA: TGCGCCAGCAGCCAAGATAGTGTGGGCGGCGGGAGCTCCTACAATGAGCAGTTCTTC.

This clonotype was detected many times. The V call is TRBV6-5, the J call TRBJ2-6, with 7 bases lining up with TRBD1. Germline V gene lookup returns CDR1 MNHEY and CDR2 SVGAGI. J lost 2 bases, V lost 2 bases, and 3 bases had no gene match. This CDR3 is built from 16 residues. DNA for the CDR3: TGTGCCAGCAGTTACGCCACAGGGGCTGGGGCCAACGTCCTGACTTTC. Its translation is CASSYATGAGANVLTF.

This clonotype was counted ten times or more. This sequence joins TRBV5-4 and TRBJ2-3; D possibly matches TRBD1 or TRBD2 (5 bases each). The CDR3 extends over 15 amino acids. The germline V and J ends were trimmed by 6 bases and 1 base, with 15 bases remaining between them. Germline assignment: CDR1 SGHNT and CDR2 YYREEE (reference sequence). The CDR3 loop reads CASTLGTTRTDTQYF. In nucleotides, the CDR3 is TGTGCCAGCACCCTTGGGACCACCCGCACAGATACGCAGTATTTT.

This clonotype was seen many times. The chain uses TRBV12-3 or TRBV12-4 and TRBJ1-5, with D tentatively TRBD1 (5 bases). V lost 3 bases and J 8 bases, leaving 11 bases between the germline ends. The CDR3 loop spans 13 amino acids. The CDR3 protein is CASSLLGVEPQHF. The CDR3 DNA sequence: TGTGCCAGCAGTTTGTTAGGGGTTGAGCCCCAGCATTTT.

This clonotype was detected ten times or more. J is TRBJ2-3 and V is TRBV7-2; D call uncertain. This CDR3 region has 11 residues. Germline lookup yields CDR1 SGHTA and CDR2 FQGNSA. Trimming pared 5 bases from V and 8 bases from J, leaving 8 bases between. The DNA for the CDR3 is TGTGCCAGCAGCGCGTGGGGTACGCAGTATTTT. It translates to CASSAWGTQYF.

This clonotype was seen at least ten times. The gene calls are TRBV28 and TRBJ2-1; D is perhaps TRBD1 or TRBD2 (5 bases each). This CDR3 is built from 17 residues. Germline V gene lookup returns CDR1 MDHEN and CDR2 SYDVKM. V was cut by 2 bases and J by 5 bases, with 19 bases left in between. CDR3 protein: CASSLGGAPTPNNEQFF. The CDR3 DNA reads as TGTGCCAGCAGTTTAGGGGGAGCCCCAACCCCAAACAATGAGCAGTTCTTC.

This clonotype is classed as medium-sized (0.01 to 0.1%). The chain links TRBV5-1 to TRBJ2-5; D is unclear. V was cut by 0 bases and J by 5 bases, with 5 bases left in between. CDR3 length: 12 residues. CDR1 is SGHRS and CDR2 is YFSETQ in the germline V gene. CDR3 in amino acids: CASSLAGETQYF. CDR3 coding DNA: TGCGCCAGCAGCTTGGCCGGGGAGACCCAGTACTTC.

This clonotype was seen repeatedly, ten times or more. The gene calls are TRBV7-2 and TRBJ2-6; D perhaps matches TRBD1 (6 bases). Looked up from germline, CDR1 is SGHTA and CDR2 is FQGNSA. The CDR3 spans 15 residues. V lost 5 bases to trimming and J lost 0 bases, with 8 bases between them. The CDR3 DNA sequence: TGTGCCAGCAGCGCACAGGGCTCTGGGGCCAACGTCCTGACTTTC. This encodes CASSAQGSGANVLTF.

The sample holds many counts of this clonotype. The gene calls are TRBV18 and TRBJ2-3, with D unresolved. Deletions cut 6 bases from V and 3 bases from J, with 19 bases between. Germline-derived CDR1 and CDR2 are KGHSH and LQKENI. The CDR3 length is 16 residues. CDR3 amino acids: CASSGRVDWETDTQYF. CDR3 coding DNA: TGTGCCAGCTCCGGACGGGTTGATTGGGAAACAGATACGCAGTATTTT.

In its sample, this clonotype is medium-sized. The chain combines TRBV7-9 with TRBJ1-1, with D hard to call. The CDR3 totals 13 residues. The V end lost 10 bases, the J end lost 1 base, and 13 bases lay between the germline ends. Germline V gives CDR1 SEHNR, CDR2 FQNEAQ (reference sequence). The CDR3 DNA reads as TGTGCCACCAAAGGGCTAACGAACACTGAAGCTTTCTTT. Protein sequence: CATKGLTNTEAFF.

This clonotype was observed at least ten times. The chain links TRBV7-2 to TRBJ2-7; a possible D gene is TRBD2 (5 bases). The CDR3 loop spans 17 amino acids. Between the trimmed V and J ends, which lost 5 bases and 4 bases, there was a span of 24 bases. Germline CDR1 SGHTA, CDR2 FQGNSA. The CDR3 DNA is TGTGCCAGCAGCGCGGTTAGAGCTACACGGGGTCGTTACGAGCAGTACTTC. Residues: CASSAVRATRGRYEQYF.

This clonotype was counted ten times or more. The chain employs TRBV28 and TRBJ2-1, with D possibly matching TRBD1 (5 bases). This CDR3 contains 13 residues. Trimming took 9 bases from V and 4 from J, leaving 13 bases between them. Germline CDR1 MDHEN, CDR2 SYDVKM. This CDR3 reads CASVRQTYNEQFF. Here the CDR3 DNA reads TGTGCCAGTGTAAGACAGACGTACAATGAGCAGTTCTTC.

In its sample, this clonotype was seen many times. J is TRBJ1-5 and V is TRBV2, with TRBD1 matching over 7 bases. The germline V gene has CDR1 SNHLY and CDR2 FYNNEI. There are 13 residues in the CDR3. The ends lost 8 bases at V and 3 bases at J; junction bases unmatched: 4. CDR3 DNA: TGTGCCAGCGACAGGGCGAACAATCAGCCCCAGCATTTT. Protein product: CASDRANNQPQHF.

By share of the sample, this clonotype is medium-sized. V usage is TRBV12-3 or TRBV12-4 and J usage is TRBJ2-7, with 7 bases aligning to TRBD2. The CDR3 consists of 16 residues. Germline trimming cut 6 bases from V and 2 bases from J; bases unmatched to any gene: 13. CDR3: CASSHSSLRGAYEQYF. In DNA form, the CDR3 reads TGTGCCAGCAGCCATTCCTCGCTCCGGGGGGCCTACGAGCAGTACTTC.

At least ten counts were recorded for this clonotype. DNA for the CDR3: TGTGCCAGCAGCCGTCGGGGGGCGCAGTATTTT. Translation gives CASSRRGAQYF. The gene calls are TRBV12-3 or TRBV12-4 and TRBJ2-3; 7 bases match TRBD2. With 6 bases clipped from V and 10 bases from J, the junction kept 4 bases outside the gene matches. CDR3 length equals 11 residues.

Ten or more counts support this clonotype. This sequence joins TRBV7-8 and TRBJ2-5, with 8 positions matching TRBD2. With 3 bases clipped from V and 0 bases from J, the junction kept 3 bases outside the gene matches. CDR1 is SGHVS, CDR2 FQNEAQ, per germline. This CDR3 comprises 15 residues. The CDR3 nucleotides read TGTGCCAGCAGCTTGACGGGACTAGACCAAGAGACCCAGTACTTC. Encoded protein: CASSLTGLDQETQYF.

This chain connects TRBV4-1 to TRBJ2-2; TRBD1 aligns across 12 bases. Trimming took 0 bases from V and 4 from J; bases not matched to a gene: 9. The CDR3 spans 19 residues. The germline V gene encodes CDR1 MGHRA and CDR2 YSYEKL. DNA of the CDR3: TGCGCCAGCAGCCAAGATCACCGGGACAGGGGGCGGAGCACCGGGGAGCTGTTTTTT. This encodes CASSQDHRDRGRSTGELFF.

Many counts were recorded for this clonotype. The CDR3 reads CASSLGVTTEAFF. The CDR3 nucleotides are TGTGCCAGCAGCTTAGGGGTTACCACTGAAGCTTTCTTT. The chain employs TRBV7-2 and TRBJ1-1; no definite D call. Germline CDR1 SGHTA, CDR2 FQGNSA. V gave up 1 base and J gave up 4 bases, with 7 bases separating them. CDR3 length: 13 residues. The full variable domain, rest sourced from reference TRBV7-2 and TRBJ1-1, is GAGVSQSPSNKVTEKGKDVELRCDPISGHTALYWYRQSLGQGLEFLIYFQGNSAPDKSGLPSDRFSAERTGGSVSTLTIQRTQQEDSAVYLCASSLGVTTEAFFGQGTRLTVV.

In this sample, this clonotype turned up many times. The CDR3 protein is CASSLAASREQFF. DNA for the CDR3: TGCGCCAGCAGCTTGGCAGCCTCCCGTGAGCAGTTCTTC. This sequence joins TRBV5-1 and TRBJ2-1; D not certain. Trimming took 0 bases from V and 9 from J, leaving 10 bases between them. This CDR3 contains 13 residues. Germline V CDR1 and CDR2: SGHRS, YFSETQ.

The sample holds many counts of this clonotype. The V and J genes are TRBV5-6 and TRBJ2-3; a weak D match, TRBD2 (6 bases). Trimming pared 4 bases from V and 5 bases from J, leaving 20 bases between. CDR3 size: 16 residues. CDR1 SGHDT and CDR2 YYEEEE come from the germline V gene. CDR3 sequence: CASSLLAKEFIDTQYF. The CDR3 DNA reads as TGTGCCAGCAGCCTCCTAGCGAAGGAGTTCATAGATACGCAGTATTTT.

This clonotype was counted at least ten times. This chain joins TRBV3-1 and TRBJ1-5, with unresolved D. Germline V CDR1 and CDR2: LGHDT, YNNKEL (reference sequence). The CDR3 length is 14 residues. V lost 1 base, J lost 3 bases, and 7 bases lay in between. The CDR3: CASSQGQNNQPQHF. CDR3 in DNA: TGTGCCAGCAGCCAAGGGCAGAACAATCAGCCCCAGCATTTT.

For this clonotype: This sequence may be a read error, since a much larger clone differs from it by one base. The rearrangement links TRBV28 to TRBJ1-2, with no clear D. Germline loops: CDR1 MDHEN, CDR2 SYDVKM. The CDR3 contains 14 residues. CDR3 bases: TGTGTCAGCAGTAGCTCACCCGGACCAGAGGGCTACACCTTC. Protein sequence: CVSSSSPGPEGYTF.

This clonotype was counted at least ten times. The V call is TRBV12-3 or TRBV12-4, the J call TRBJ2-3, with D perhaps TRBD1 (6 bases). Trimming cost V 6 bases and J 2 bases, with 12 bases left between them. The CDR3 is made up of 14 amino acids. The CDR3 is CASRTRQDTDTQYF. CDR3 DNA sequence: TGTGCCAGCAGAACCCGACAGGACACAGATACGCAGTATTTT.

The table lists this clonotype with many counts. The J gene is TRBJ1-3, the V gene TRBV20-1, with D unresolved. Germline V lookup: CDR1 DFQATT, CDR2 SNEGSKA (reference sequence). The CDR3 has 12 residues. Trimming removed 3 bases at V and 2 bases at J, with 5 bases between. The CDR3 sequence is CSARNAGNTIYF. The CDR3 DNA reads TGCAGTGCTAGGAACGCTGGAAACACCATATATTTT.

The table lists this clonotype with many counts. The chain carries TRBV7-2 and TRBJ2-1, with D unclear. Germline CDR1 and CDR2: SGHTA and FQGNSA. CDR3 length: 14 amino acids. V gave up 3 bases and J gave up 8 bases, with 14 bases separating them. The CDR3 sequence is CASSFQGGGDEQFF. The CDR3 DNA sequence: TGTGCCAGCAGCTTCCAAGGTGGTGGGGATGAGCAGTTCTTC.